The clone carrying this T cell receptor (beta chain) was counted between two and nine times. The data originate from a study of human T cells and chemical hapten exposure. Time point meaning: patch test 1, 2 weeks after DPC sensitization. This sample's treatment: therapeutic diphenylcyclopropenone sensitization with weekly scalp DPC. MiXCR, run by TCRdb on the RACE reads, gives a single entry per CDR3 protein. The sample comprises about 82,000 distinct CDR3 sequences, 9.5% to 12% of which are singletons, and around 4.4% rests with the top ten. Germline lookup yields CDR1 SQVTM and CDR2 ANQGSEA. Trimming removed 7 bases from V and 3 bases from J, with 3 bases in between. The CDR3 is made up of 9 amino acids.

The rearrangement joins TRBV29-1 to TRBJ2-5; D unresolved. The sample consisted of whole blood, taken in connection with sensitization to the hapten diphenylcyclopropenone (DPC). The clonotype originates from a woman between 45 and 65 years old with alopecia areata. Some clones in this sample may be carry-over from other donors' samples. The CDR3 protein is CSGKETQYF. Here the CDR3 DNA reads TGCAGCGGGAAAGAGACCCAGTACTTC. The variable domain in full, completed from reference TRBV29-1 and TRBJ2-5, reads SAVISQKPSRDICQRGTSLTIQCQVDSQVTMMFWYRQQPGQSLTLIATANQGSEATYESGFVIDKFPISRPNLTFSTLTVSNMSPEDSSIYLCSGKETQYFGPGTRLLVL.